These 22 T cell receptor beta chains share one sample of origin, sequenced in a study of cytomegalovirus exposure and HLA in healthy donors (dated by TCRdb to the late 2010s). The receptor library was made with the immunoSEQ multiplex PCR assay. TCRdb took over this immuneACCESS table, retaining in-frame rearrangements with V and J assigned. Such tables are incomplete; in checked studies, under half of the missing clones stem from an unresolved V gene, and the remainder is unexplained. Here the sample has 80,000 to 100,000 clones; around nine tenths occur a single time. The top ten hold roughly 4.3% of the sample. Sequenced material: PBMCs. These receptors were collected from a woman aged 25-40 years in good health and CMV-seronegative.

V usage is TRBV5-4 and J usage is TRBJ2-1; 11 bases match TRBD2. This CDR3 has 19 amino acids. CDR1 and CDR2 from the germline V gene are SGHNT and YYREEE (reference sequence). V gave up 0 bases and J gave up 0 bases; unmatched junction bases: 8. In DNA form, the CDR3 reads TGTGCCAGCAGCTTGGGGCTAGCGGGGGGCCCCAGCTCCTACAATGAGCAGTTCTTC. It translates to CASSLGLAGGPSSYNEQFF. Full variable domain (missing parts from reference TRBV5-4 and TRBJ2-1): ETGVTQSPTHLIKTRGQQVTLRCSSQSGHNTVSWYQQALGQGPQFIFQYYREEENGRGNFPPRFSGLQFPNYSSELNVNALELDDSALYLCASSLGLAGGPSSYNEQFFGPGTRLTVL.

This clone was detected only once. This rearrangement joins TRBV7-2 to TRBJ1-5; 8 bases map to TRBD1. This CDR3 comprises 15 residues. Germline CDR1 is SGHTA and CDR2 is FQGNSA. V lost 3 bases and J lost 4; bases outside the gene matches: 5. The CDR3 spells CASSLWTGRNQPQHF. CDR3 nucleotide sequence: TGTGCCAGCAGCTTGTGGACAGGGCGTAATCAGCCCCAGCATTTT.

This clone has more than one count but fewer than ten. CDR3 sequence (DNA): TGTGCCAGCAGCTTACCCCCTCGGGAGACCCAGTACTTC. It codes for CASSLPPRETQYF. J is TRBJ2-5 and V is TRBV5-6, with D hard to call. CDR3 size: 13 residues. The V end was cut by 2 bases, the J end by 5 bases, with 10 bases between. The germline V gene has CDR1 SGHDT and CDR2 YYEEEE.

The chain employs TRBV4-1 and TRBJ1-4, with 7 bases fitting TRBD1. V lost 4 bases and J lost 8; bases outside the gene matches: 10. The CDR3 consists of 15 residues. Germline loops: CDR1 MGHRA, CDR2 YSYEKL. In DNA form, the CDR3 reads TGCGCCAGCAGCCGTATCCAGGGGGTCCTCGAAAAACTGTTTTTT. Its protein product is CASSRIQGVLEKLFF.

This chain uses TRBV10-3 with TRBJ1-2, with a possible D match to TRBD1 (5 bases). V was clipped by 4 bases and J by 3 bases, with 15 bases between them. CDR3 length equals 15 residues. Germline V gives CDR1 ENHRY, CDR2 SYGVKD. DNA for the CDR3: TGTGCCATCAGTGGCGGGGCCTCGGCGGACTATGGCTACACCTTC. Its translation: CAISGGASADYGYTF.

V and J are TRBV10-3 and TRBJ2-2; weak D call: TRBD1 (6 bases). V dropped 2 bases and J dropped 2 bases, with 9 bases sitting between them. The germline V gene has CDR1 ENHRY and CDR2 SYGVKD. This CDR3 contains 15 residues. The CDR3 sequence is CAISERTVNTGELFF. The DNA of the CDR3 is TGTGCCATCAGTGAGAGGACAGTCAACACCGGGGAGCTGTTTTTT.

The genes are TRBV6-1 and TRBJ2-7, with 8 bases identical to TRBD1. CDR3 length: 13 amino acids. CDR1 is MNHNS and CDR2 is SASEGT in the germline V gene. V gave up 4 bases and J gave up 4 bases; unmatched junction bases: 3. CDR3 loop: CASSADREYEQYF. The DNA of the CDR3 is TGTGCCAGCAGTGCGGACAGGGAATACGAGCAGTACTTC.

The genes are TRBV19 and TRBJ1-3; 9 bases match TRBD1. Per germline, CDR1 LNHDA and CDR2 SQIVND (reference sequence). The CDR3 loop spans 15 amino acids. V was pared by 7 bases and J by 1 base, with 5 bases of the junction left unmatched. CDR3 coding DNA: TGTGCCAGTACCGCTGGGACAGGGTCTGGAAACACCATATATTTT. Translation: CASTAGTGSGNTIYF.

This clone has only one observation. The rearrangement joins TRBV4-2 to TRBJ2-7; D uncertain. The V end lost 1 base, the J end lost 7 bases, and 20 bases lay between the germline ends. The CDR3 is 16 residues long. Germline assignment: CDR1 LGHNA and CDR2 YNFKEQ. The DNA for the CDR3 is TGTGCCAGCAGCCAAGTTAACCCATCGGTAACTGAAGAGCAGTACTTC. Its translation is CASSQVNPSVTEEQYF.

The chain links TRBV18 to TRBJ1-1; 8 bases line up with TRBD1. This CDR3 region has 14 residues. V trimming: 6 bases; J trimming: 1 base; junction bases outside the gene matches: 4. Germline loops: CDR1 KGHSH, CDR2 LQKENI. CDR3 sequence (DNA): TGTGCCAGCTCCCCTGGGACAGGGAACACTGAAGCTTTCTTT. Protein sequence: CASSPGTGNTEAFF.

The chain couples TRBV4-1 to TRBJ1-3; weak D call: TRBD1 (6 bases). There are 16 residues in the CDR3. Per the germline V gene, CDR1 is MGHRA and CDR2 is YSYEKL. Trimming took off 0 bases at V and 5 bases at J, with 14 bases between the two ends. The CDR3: CASSQDQRGGRNTIYF. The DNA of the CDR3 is TGCGCCAGCAGCCAAGATCAGCGGGGGGGGCGAAACACCATATATTTT.

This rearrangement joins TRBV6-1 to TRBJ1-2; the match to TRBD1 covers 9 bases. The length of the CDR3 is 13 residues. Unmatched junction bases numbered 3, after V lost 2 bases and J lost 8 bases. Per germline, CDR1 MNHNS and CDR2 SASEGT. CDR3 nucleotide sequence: TGTGCCAGCAGTGAATGGACAGGGGTAGGCTACACCTTC. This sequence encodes CASSEWTGVGYTF.

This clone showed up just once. The CDR3 DNA reads as TGTGCCAGTAGTACTAGCGGGAAATACAATGAGCAGTTCTTC. Protein sequence: CASSTSGKYNEQFF. This sequence joins TRBV2 and TRBJ2-1, with 10 positions matching TRBD2. The J segment lost 4 bases and the V segment lost 9 bases, leaving 6 bases of the junction unmatched. Germline V gives CDR1 SNHLY, CDR2 FYNNEI. The CDR3 length is 14 residues. The full variable domain, its missing parts supplied by reference TRBV2 and TRBJ2-1, is EPEVTQTPSHQVTQMGQEVILRCVPISNHLYFYWYRQILGQKVEFLVSFYNNEISEKSEIFDDQFSVERPDGSNFTLKIRSTKLEDSAMYFCASSTSGKYNEQFFGPGTRLTVL.

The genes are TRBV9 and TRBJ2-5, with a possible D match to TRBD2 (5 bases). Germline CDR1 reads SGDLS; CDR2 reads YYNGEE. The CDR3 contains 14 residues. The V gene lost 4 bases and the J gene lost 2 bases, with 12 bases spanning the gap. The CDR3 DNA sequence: TGTGCCAGCAGCATTGGACTGCAGCAAGAGACCCAGTACTTC. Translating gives CASSIGLQQETQYF.

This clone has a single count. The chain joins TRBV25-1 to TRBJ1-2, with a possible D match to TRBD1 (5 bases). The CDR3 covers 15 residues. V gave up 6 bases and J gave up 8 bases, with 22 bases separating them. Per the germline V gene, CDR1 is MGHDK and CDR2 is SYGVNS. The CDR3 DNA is TGTGCCAGCAGCCCCCTAAACATTGGGGCAGGCGGCTACACCTTC. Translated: CASSPLNIGAGGYTF.

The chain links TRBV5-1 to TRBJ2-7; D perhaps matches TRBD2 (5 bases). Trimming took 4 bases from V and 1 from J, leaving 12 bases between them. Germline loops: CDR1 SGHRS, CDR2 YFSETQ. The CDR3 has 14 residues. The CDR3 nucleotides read TGCGCCAGCAGCCTGACCTGGACTTCCTACGAGCAGTACTTC. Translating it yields CASSLTWTSYEQYF.

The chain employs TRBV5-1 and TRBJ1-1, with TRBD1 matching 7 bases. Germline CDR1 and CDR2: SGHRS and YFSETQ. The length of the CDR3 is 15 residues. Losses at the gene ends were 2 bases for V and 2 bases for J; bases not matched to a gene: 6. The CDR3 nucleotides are TGCGCCAGCAGCTTTAGGACAGGAACTAACACTGAAGCTTTCTTT. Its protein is CASSFRTGTNTEAFF.

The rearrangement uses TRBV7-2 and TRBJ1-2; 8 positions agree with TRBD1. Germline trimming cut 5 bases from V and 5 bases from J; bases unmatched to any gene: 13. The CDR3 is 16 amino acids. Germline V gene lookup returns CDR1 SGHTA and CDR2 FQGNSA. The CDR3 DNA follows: TGTGCCAGCAGCCCGGCCTCAGGGGGCTTTCGTTATGGCTACACCTTC. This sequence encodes CASSPASGGFRYGYTF.

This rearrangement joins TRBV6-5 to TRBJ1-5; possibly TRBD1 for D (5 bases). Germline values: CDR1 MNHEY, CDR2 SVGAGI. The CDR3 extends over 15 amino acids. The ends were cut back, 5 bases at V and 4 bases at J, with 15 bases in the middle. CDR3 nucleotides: TGTGCCAGCAGTCCTCAACAGACAGCTAATCAGCCCCAGCATTTT. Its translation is CASSPQQTANQPQHF.

CDR3 nucleotides: TGTGCCAGCTCACCCCAACAGGGGAATGAGCAGTTCTTC. It is translated as CASSPQQGNEQFF. V and J are TRBV18 and TRBJ2-1; 7 bases fit TRBD1. The V and J ends lost 3 bases and 7 bases, in that order; junction bases with no gene match: 3. The CDR3 runs 13 residues. In germline, CDR1 is KGHSH, CDR2 LQKENI. The entire variable domain, with the rest obtained from reference TRBV18 and TRBJ2-1, is as follows: NAGVMQNPRHLVRRRGQEARLRCSPMKGHSHVYWYRQLPEEGLKFMVYLQKENIIDESGMPKERFSAEFPKEGPSILRIQQVVRGDSAAYFCASSPQQGNEQFFGPGTRLTVL.

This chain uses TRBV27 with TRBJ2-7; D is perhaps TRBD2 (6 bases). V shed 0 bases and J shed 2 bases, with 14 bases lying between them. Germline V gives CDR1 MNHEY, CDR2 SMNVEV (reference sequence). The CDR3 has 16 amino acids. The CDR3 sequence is CASSLSYGTSTYEQYF. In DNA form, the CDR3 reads TGTGCCAGCAGTTTATCGTACGGGACTTCTACCTACGAGCAGTACTTC.

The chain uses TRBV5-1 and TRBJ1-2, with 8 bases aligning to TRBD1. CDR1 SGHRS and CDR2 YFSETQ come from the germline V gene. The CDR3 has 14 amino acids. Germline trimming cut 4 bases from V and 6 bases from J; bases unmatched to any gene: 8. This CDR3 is CASSPTSTGDGYTF. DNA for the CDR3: TGCGCCAGCAGCCCGACTTCGACAGGGGATGGCTACACCTTC. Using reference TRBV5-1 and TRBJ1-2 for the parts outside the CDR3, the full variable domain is KAGVTQTPRYLIKTRGQQVTLSCSPISGHRSVSWYQQTPGQGLQFLFEYFSETQRNKGNFPGRFSGRQFSNSRSEMNVSTLELGDSALYLCASSPTSTGDGYTFGSGTRLTVV.